This is a list of T cell receptor beta chains from one sample in a study of CD8 T cells in ankylosing spondylitis. MiXCR, applied by TCRdb to the 5' RACE reads, yields one record per CDR3 protein. In the table there are 150,000 or so distinct CDR3 sequences, about a sixth of which are singletons. Source material: blood, either unsorted or a sorted T cell fraction (not recorded which). The receptors were gathered from a male donor with ankylosing spondylitis or in good health (not recorded which). Both conserved end residues are part of each CDR3. A D gene is named only where the DNA matches it firmly. Some rows mark clone size as missing; the rest say once, few, many or name a class of expanded clone.

17	TRBV20-1	TRBD1	TRBJ2-2	many	TGCTGTGCTAGAGATCTCCTAGGGGGCGCGAACACCGGGGAGCTGTTTTTT	CCARDLLGGANTGELFF
15	TRBV20-1	.	TRBJ2-1	many	TGCAGTGCTAGAGATTGGGCAGACTTCTACAATGAGCAGTTCTTC	CSARDWADFYNEQFF
15	TRBV10-2	.	TRBJ1-5	.	TGCGCCAGCAGTGAGGGGCAGGGTAGCAATCAGCCCCAGCATTTT	CASSEGQGSNQPQHF
14	TRBV18	TRBD1	TRBJ1-4	.	TGTGCCAGCTCAGCCGGGACAGAAATGAGGAAACTGTTTTTT	CASSAGTEMRKLFF
15	TRBV7-2	.	TRBJ1-4	.	TGTGCCAGCAGCTTAGTGCTTGCCCGGGATGAAAAACTGTTTTTT	CASSLVLARDEKLFF
13	TRBV6-6	TRBD1	TRBJ1-5	.	TGTGCCAGCAGGGGACAGGTCAATCAGCCCCAGCATTTT	CASRGQVNQPQHF
16	TRBV12-3/TRBV12-4	.	TRBJ1-5	many	TGTGCCAGCAGCCCCATACGGGGGGGTAGCAATCAGCCCCAGCATTTT	CASSPIRGGSNQPQHF
15	TRBV5-4	TRBD2	TRBJ2-1	many	TGTGCCAGCAGCTTGGGGAGCGGGAGAATCGATGAGCAGTTCTTC	CASSLGSGRIDEQFF
14	TRBV18	.	TRBJ1-1	.	TGTGCCAGCTCACCACCGATACCGGGAACTGAAGCTTTCTTT	CASSPPIPGTEAFF
15	TRBV6-1	TRBD2	TRBJ2-1	.	TGTGCCAGCACCCCGGGACTAGCGGGAAAGGATGAGCAGTTCTTC	CASTPGLAGKDEQFF
14	TRBV7-7	TRBD2	TRBJ2-3	many	TGTGCCAGCAGCGGTGGGACTAGCGGAGATACGCAGTATTTT	CASSGGTSGDTQYF
14	TRBV20-1	.	TRBJ2-1	many	TGCAGTGCTAGGCCTACGGCGGGTTTGGATGAGCAGTTCTTC	CSARPTAGLDEQFF
14	TRBV5-1	.	TRBJ2-7	many	TGCGCCAGCAGCTTGAATGCGGGAAGCTACGAGCAGTACTTC	CASSLNAGSYEQYF
15	TRBV28	TRBD2	TRBJ2-3	many	TGTGCCAGCAGTTTTACGACTAGCGGCACAGATACGCAGTATTTT	CASSFTTSGTDTQYF
17	TRBV29-1	TRBD1	TRBJ1-1	few	TGCAGCGTTCCTCAGGGGAGGGACAGGTGCGTTAACACTGAAGCTTTCTTT	CSVPQGRDRCVNTEAFF
14	TRBV2	TRBD1	TRBJ2-4	.	TGTGCCAGCAGGGAGACAGGGGCCCAAAACATTCAGTACTTC	CASRETGAQNIQYF
16	TRBV5-1	.	TRBJ2-1	many	TGCGCCAGCAGCTTGGCCCCAGCTAGCTCCTACAATGAGCAGTTCTTC	CASSLAPASSYNEQFF
13	TRBV5-6	TRBD1	TRBJ2-3	many	TGTGCCAGCAGTCCAGGGGGCCCAGATACGCAGTATTTT	CASSPGGPDTQYF
14	TRBV5-1	.	TRBJ1-1	many	TGCGCCAGCAGCTTGAAAGGGGCGAACACTGAAGCTTTCTTT	CASSLKGANTEAFF
13	TRBV29-1	.	TRBJ1-1	few	TGCAGCGCCGTACGGAGATTGAACACTGAAGCTTTCTTT	CSAVRRLNTEAFF
15	TRBV24-1	.	TRBJ2-1	.	TGTGCCACCAGTGACGACAGACTATGGGACAATGAGCAGTTCTTC	CATSDDRLWDNEQFF
14	TRBV3-1	.	TRBJ2-5	few	TGTGCCAGCAGCCCAGGGTGGCGGGGAGAGACCCAGTACTTC	CASSPGWRGETQYF
19	TRBV11-2	TRBD2	TRBJ2-1	few	TGTGCCAGCCGCGGGTGGGGGACTAGCGGGGCTAGCTCCTACAATGAGCAGTTCTTC	CASRGWGTSGASSYNEQFF
13	TRBV5-1	.	TRBJ2-1	many	TGCGCCAGCAGCAACTCAGGTCTCGATGAGCAGTTCTTC	CASSNSGLDEQFF